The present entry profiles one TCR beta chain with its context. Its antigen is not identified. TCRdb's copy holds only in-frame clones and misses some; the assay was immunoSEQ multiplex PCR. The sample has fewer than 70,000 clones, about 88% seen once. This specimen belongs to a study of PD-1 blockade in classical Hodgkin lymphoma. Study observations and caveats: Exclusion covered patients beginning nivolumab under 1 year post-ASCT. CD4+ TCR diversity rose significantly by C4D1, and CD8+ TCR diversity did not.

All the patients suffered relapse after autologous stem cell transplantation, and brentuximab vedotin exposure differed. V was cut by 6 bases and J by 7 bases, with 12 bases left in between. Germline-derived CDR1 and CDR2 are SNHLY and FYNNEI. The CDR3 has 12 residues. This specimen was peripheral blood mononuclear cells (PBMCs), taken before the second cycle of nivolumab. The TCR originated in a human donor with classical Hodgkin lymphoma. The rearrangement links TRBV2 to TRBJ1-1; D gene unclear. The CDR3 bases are TGTGCCAGCAGGGGAGAACGGGGTGAAGCTTTCTTT. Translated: CASRGERGEAFF. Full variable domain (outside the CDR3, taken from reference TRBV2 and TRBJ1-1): EPEVTQTPSHQVTQMGQEVILRCVPISNHLYFYWYRQILGQKVEFLVSFYNNEISEKSEIFDDQFSVERPDGSNFTLKIRSTKLEDSAMYFCASRGERGEAFFGQGTRLTVV.